This T cell receptor beta chain was identified during a study of identical twins. The table lists this clonotype with a count of one. The antigen remains unidentified. Broader study findings: Cord blood's abundant beta clonotypes had fewer insertions, unlike memory repertoires. The authors noted that invariant MAIT and iNKT cells could partly confound zero-insertion analyses. Interpretation of the results relied on cross-sectional statistical analysis and not on following the same donors.

Via MiXCR, TCRdb re-called the 5' RACE reads, giving one row per CDR3 protein. This sample has about 530,000 distinct CDR3 sequences, with around 22% found just once. Donors were all healthy Caucasians. The V gene's germline CDR1 is MNHEY and CDR2 SVGEGT. The V gene lost 7 bases and the J gene lost 7 bases, with 20 bases spanning the gap. The CDR3 is 15 amino acids. These sequences were also reported in another study, on yellow fever vaccine responses in identical twins.

The source of this sequence is a woman younger than 35 in good health. The sample was CD4+ T cells sorted from blood. V gene TRBV6-2 or TRBV6-3 combines with J gene TRBJ2-1; D is possibly TRBD1 or TRBD2 (6 bases each). CDR3 sequence: CASTPGGRGVNEQFF. The CDR3 DNA follows: TGTGCCAGCACTCCCGGGGGCAGGGGAGTAAATGAGCAGTTCTTC.